These 29 T cell receptor beta chains came from one sample sequenced in a study of cytomegalovirus exposure and HLA in healthy donors. PCR used 60 Vbeta primers and 13 Jbeta primers. TCRdb keeps only in-frame clones here, not all; method: immunoSEQ multiplex PCR. This table has over 150,000 clones, under 90% appearing once. The sample comprised PBMCs. Source of these receptors: a man in his late teens or twenties in good health and CMV-seronegative.

This clone occurred once. This chain connects TRBV5-1 to TRBJ1-2; D may be TRBD1 (5 bases). CDR1 and CDR2 (germline): SGHRS, YFSETQ. This CDR3 has 16 amino acids. Deletions cut 0 bases from V and 8 bases from J, with 20 bases between. CDR3 coding DNA: TGCGCCAGCAGCTTGGCCCGATCAGGGTTAACATCGGGCTACACCTTC. The encoded protein is CASSLARSGLTSGYTF.

This chain links TRBV2 with TRBJ2-7; the D gene is possibly TRBD1 (6 bases). Germline values: CDR1 SNHLY, CDR2 FYNNEI. V lost 6 bases and J lost 4, with 16 bases in between. CDR3 length equals 14 residues. The CDR3 region is CASSLQGRWYEQYF. The CDR3 region has the DNA TGTGCCAGCAGCCTACAGGGCAGGTGGTACGAGCAGTACTTC.

V usage is TRBV23-1 and J usage is TRBJ2-5; maybe TRBD2 (6 bases). TRBV23-1 is marked as an open reading frame, function uncertain. CDR3 length equals 14 residues. Trimming removed 11 bases at V and 2 bases at J, with 18 bases between. The CDR3 spells CAALGGGGQETQYF. CDR3 bases: TGCGCCGCCCTTGGGGGAGGTGGGCAAGAGACCCAGTACTTC.

The chain links TRBV6-5 to TRBJ2-1; D uncertain. CDR3 length: 12 amino acids. In germline, CDR1 is MNHEY, CDR2 SVGAGI. The germline V and J ends were trimmed by 7 bases and 11 bases, with 15 bases remaining between them. CDR3 region: CASTQTGGKQFF. The DNA of the CDR3 is TGTGCCAGCACTCAGACCGGCGGAAAGCAGTTCTTC.

This chain uses TRBV14 with TRBJ2-7; 11 nucleotides agree with TRBD1. J gave up 2 bases and V 3 bases, and 0 bases lay outside the gene matches. The CDR3 has 14 residues. CDR1 and CDR2 from the germline V gene are SGHDN and FVKESK. CDR3 coding DNA: TGTGCCAGCAGCCAGGGACAGGGGGCCTACGAGCAGTACTTC. It codes for CASSQGQGAYEQYF.

V is TRBV11-2 and J is TRBJ2-5, with a weak D call TRBD1 (5 bases). Germline assignment: CDR1 SGHAT and CDR2 FQNNGV. Trimming took 0 bases from V and 3 from J, leaving 8 bases between them. This CDR3 comprises 14 residues. The CDR3 reads CASSLDQGEETQYF. The CDR3 nucleotides are TGTGCCAGCAGCTTAGATCAGGGCGAAGAGACCCAGTACTTC.

The V gene is TRBV7-2, the J gene TRBJ2-3; no clear D gene. From germline, CDR1 is SGHTA and CDR2 FQGNSA. The CDR3 is 16 residues long. V lost 1 base, J lost 3 bases, and 14 bases lay in between. The CDR3 loop reads CASSLDGLPWTDTQYF. The CDR3, as DNA: TGTGCCAGCAGCTTAGATGGGCTACCCTGGACAGATACGCAGTATTTT.

The chain links TRBV4-3 to TRBJ1-5, with D hard to call. Germline CDR1 LGHNA, CDR2 YSLEER. The CDR3 spans 15 residues. V was cut by 0 bases and J by 0 bases, with 6 bases left in between. The CDR3 sequence is CASSQDQYSNQPQHF. The CDR3 region has the DNA TGCGCCAGCAGCCAAGACCAGTATAGCAATCAGCCCCAGCATTTT.

The chain links TRBV27 to TRBJ2-7, with 10 bases that match TRBD1. This CDR3 region has 15 residues. Germline CDR1 is MNHEY and CDR2 is SMNVEV (reference sequence). V lost 5 bases and J lost 7; bases outside the gene matches: 11. CDR3: CASSNRDRGGVEQYF. For the CDR3, the DNA is TGTGCCAGCAGTAACCGGGACAGGGGAGGAGTAGAGCAGTACTTC.

DNA of the CDR3: TGCGCCAGCAGCTGGGGACTACCGTCGGAGACCCAGTACTTC. It codes for CASSWGLPSETQYF. The chain joins TRBV5-1 to TRBJ2-5; 7 bases are a match to TRBD2. The CDR3 consists of 14 residues. V shed 3 bases and J 5 bases; nucleotides not matched to a gene: 7. The germline V gene has CDR1 SGHRS and CDR2 YFSETQ. Drawing the rest from reference TRBV5-1 and TRBJ2-5, the complete variable domain is KAGVTQTPRYLIKTRGQQVTLSCSPISGHRSVSWYQQTPGQGLQFLFEYFSETQRNKGNFPGRFSGRQFSNSRSEMNVSTLELGDSALYLCASSWGLPSETQYFGPGTRLLVL.

This chain uses TRBV25-1 with TRBJ2-7; D is possibly TRBD1 (7 bases). The ends were cut back, 3 bases at V and 5 bases at J, with 17 bases in the middle. Per germline, CDR1 MGHDK and CDR2 SYGVNS. This CDR3 has 15 amino acids. CDR3 loop: CASSDTQGRKDEQYF. For the CDR3, the DNA is TGTGCCAGCAGTGACACACAGGGGAGGAAGGACGAGCAGTACTTC.

A note on this clone: Other DNA sequences of this sample code for an identical CDR3. The gene calls are TRBV6-6 and TRBJ2-3; 9 bases match TRBD2. Germline CDR1 MNHNY, CDR2 SVGAGI (reference sequence). The CDR3 loop spans 16 amino acids. The junction had 9 bases not matched to a gene; V was cut back by 3 bases and J by 5 bases. CDR3 coding DNA: TGTGCCAGCAGTTATTGGTCTAGCGGGGAAGGAGATACGCAGTATTTT. Translated, it gives CASSYWSSGEGDTQYF.

This rearrangement joins TRBV7-9 to TRBJ1-1; TRBD1 might be the D (6 bases). The CDR3 consists of 15 residues. Germline V gene sequence: CDR1 SEHNR, CDR2 FQNEAQ (reference sequence). The germline V and J ends were trimmed by 4 bases and 0 bases, with 12 bases remaining between them. The CDR3 DNA is TGTGCCAGCAGCTCAGGCACAGGGATGAACACTGAAGCTTTCTTT. It is translated as CASSSGTGMNTEAFF.

The chain combines TRBV7-8 with TRBJ2-7; D uncertain. The length of the CDR3 is 16 residues. CDR1 and CDR2 (germline): SGHVS, FQNEAQ. Trimming took off 0 bases at V and 4 bases at J, with 16 bases between the two ends. The DNA of the CDR3 is TGTGCCAGCAGCTTAGCGCATCAGGTTCCCCTTTACGAGCAGTACTTC. This gives the protein CASSLAHQVPLYEQYF. Complete variable domain (other parts from reference TRBV7-8 and TRBJ2-7): GAGVSQSPRYKVAKRGQDVALRCDPISGHVSLFWYQQALGQGPEFLTYFQNEAQLDKSGLPSDRFFAERPEGSVSTLKIQRTQQEDSAVYLCASSLAHQVPLYEQYFGPGTRLTVT.

The chain employs TRBV25-1 and TRBJ1-2; 7 bases agree with TRBD1. Germline V gives CDR1 MGHDK, CDR2 SYGVNS. The length of the CDR3 is 13 residues. V lost 6 bases, J lost 7 bases, and 8 bases stayed unmatched. CDR3 in DNA: TGTGCCAGCAGACATCCAGGGGGTCGTGGCTACACCTTC. As protein: CASRHPGGRGYTF.

This clone occurred a few times. This chain connects TRBV4-3 to TRBJ2-3; maybe TRBD2 (6 bases). V was cut by 4 bases and J by 6 bases, with 17 bases left in between. This CDR3 has 15 residues. Per the germline V gene, CDR1 is LGHNA and CDR2 is YSLEER. The CDR3 reads CASSLSSDPRDTQYF. The CDR3 DNA reads as TGCGCCAGCAGCCTATCTAGCGACCCTCGTGATACGCAGTATTTT.

The chain joins TRBV30 to TRBJ2-7, with D tentatively TRBD2 (6 bases). V was pared by 1 base and J by 5 bases, with 15 bases between. Germline V gene sequence: CDR1 GTSNPN, CDR2 SVGIG (reference sequence). This CDR3 has 14 residues. CDR3 residues: CAWSEVGWGDEQYF. DNA for the CDR3: TGTGCCTGGAGTGAGGTCGGTTGGGGGGACGAGCAGTACTTC.

CDR3 sequence reads: CASSPRGAGHYEQYF. The CDR3 DNA is TGCGCCAGCAGCCCTCGGGGAGCGGGACACTACGAGCAGTACTTC. The chain carries TRBV5-1 and TRBJ2-7; D is perhaps TRBD2 (7 bases). CDR1 is SGHRS and CDR2 is YFSETQ in the germline V gene. Trimming stripped 4 bases from V and 3 bases from J, with 17 bases between. The CDR3 loop spans 15 amino acids. Filled out from reference TRBV5-1 and TRBJ2-7, the complete variable domain reads KAGVTQTPRYLIKTRGQQVTLSCSPISGHRSVSWYQQTPGQGLQFLFEYFSETQRNKGNFPGRFSGRQFSNSRSEMNVSTLELGDSALYLCASSPRGAGHYEQYFGPGTRLTVT.

V is TRBV6-1 and J is TRBJ2-2; TRBD1 matches at 11 bases. After removal of 6 bases from V and 6 bases from J, the junction contained 15 bases not matched to a gene. This CDR3 is built from 18 residues. Germline V lookup: CDR1 MNHNS, CDR2 SASEGT. CDR3 protein: CASRERDRGKKRAGELFF. CDR3 nucleotide sequence: TGTGCCAGCAGGGAACGGGACAGGGGGAAGAAGAGGGCCGGGGAGCTGTTTTTT.

The V gene is TRBV5-1, the J gene TRBJ2-5; TRBD1 matches 9 bases. The germline V gene encodes CDR1 SGHRS and CDR2 YFSETQ. Trimming cost V 6 bases and J 5 bases; bases outside gene matches: 14. This CDR3 comprises 16 residues. Written as DNA, the CDR3 is TGCGCCAGCACCAGGGGCGGGACAGGGAGTTCGGAGACCCAGTACTTC. Translated, it gives CASTRGGTGSSETQYF. Full variable domain (rest looked up from reference TRBV5-1 and TRBJ2-5): KAGVTQTPRYLIKTRGQQVTLSCSPISGHRSVSWYQQTPGQGLQFLFEYFSETQRNKGNFPGRFSGRQFSNSRSEMNVSTLELGDSALYLCASTRGGTGSSETQYFGPGTRLLVL.

The chain carries TRBV19 and TRBJ1-5; 7 bases fit TRBD1. CDR1 and CDR2 (germline): LNHDA, SQIVND (reference sequence). After removal of 9 bases from V and 7 bases from J, the junction contained 9 bases not matched to a gene. CDR3 length: 13 amino acids. The CDR3 is CARTGDFKQPQHF. The CDR3 DNA is TGTGCCAGAACAGGGGACTTCAAGCAGCCCCAGCATTTT. The full variable domain, rest sourced from reference TRBV19 and TRBJ1-5, is DGGITQSPKYLFRKEGQNVTLSCEQNLNHDAMYWYRQDPGQGLRLIYYSQIVNDFQKGDIAEGYSVSREKKESFPLTVTSAQKNPTAFYLCARTGDFKQPQHFGDGTRLSIL.

The chain uses TRBV7-9 and TRBJ2-4, with D unclear. Trimming pared 5 bases from V and 0 bases from J, leaving 11 bases between. The CDR3 totals 15 residues. Per the germline V gene, CDR1 is SEHNR and CDR2 is FQNEAQ (reference sequence). The CDR3 nucleotides read TGTGCCAGCAGCCGAGGAGCTCTAGCCAAAAACATTCAGTACTTC. Protein: CASSRGALAKNIQYF.

The chain links TRBV5-8 to TRBJ2-2, with D possibly being TRBD1 (6 bases). The CDR3 length is 14 residues. Trimming took 3 bases from V and 2 from J, leaving 8 bases between them. Per the germline V gene, CDR1 is SGHTS and CDR2 is YDEGEE. CDR3 nucleotides: TGTGCCAGCAGCTGGGACACAAACACCGGGGAGCTGTTTTTT. It codes for CASSWDTNTGELFF.

For the CDR3, the DNA is TGTGCCAGCTCAGGGACTAGCGGGGGCCTCGCCGGGGAGCTGTTTTTT. It is translated as CASSGTSGGLAGELFF. The chain combines TRBV7-9 with TRBJ2-2; 14 bases map to TRBD2. The V segment lost 8 bases and the J segment 6 bases; nucleotides outside the gene matches: 8. In germline, CDR1 is SEHNR, CDR2 FQNEAQ (reference sequence). The CDR3 sequence is 16 residues long. Full variable domain (rest looked up from reference TRBV7-9 and TRBJ2-2): DTGVSQNPRHKITKRGQNVTFRCDPISEHNRLYWYRQTLGQGPEFLTYFQNEAQLEKSRLLSDRFSAERPKGSFSTLEIQRTEQGDSAMYLCASSGTSGGLAGELFFGEGSRLTVL.

The rearrangement uses TRBV9 and TRBJ1-4, with D possibly matching TRBD1 (5 bases). The germline CDR1 and CDR2 sequences are SGDLS and YYNGEE. V lost 2 bases to trimming and J lost 8 bases, with 16 bases between them. The CDR3 is made up of 15 amino acids. The CDR3 DNA reads TGTGCCAGCAGCGTTGGGGGAGGGGAAGGCGAAAAACTGTTTTTT. As protein: CASSVGGGEGEKLFF.

The rearrangement joins TRBV2 to TRBJ2-7; 9 bases map to TRBD1. Losses at the gene ends were 7 bases for V and 3 bases for J; bases not matched to a gene: 7. The CDR3 covers 14 residues. Germline loops: CDR1 SNHLY, CDR2 FYNNEI. The CDR3 here is CASIPGQGRYEQYF. The CDR3 DNA sequence: TGTGCCAGCATTCCGGGACAGGGACGCTACGAGCAGTACTTC.

A few counts support this clone. This chain connects TRBV27 to TRBJ2-1; TRBD2 aligns across 7 bases. J lost 10 bases, V lost 7 bases, and 10 bases had no gene match. The CDR3 is 13 amino acids. Germline CDR1 reads MNHEY; CDR2 reads SMNVEV (reference sequence). The CDR3 sequence is CASIKPTGGEQFF. CDR3 DNA sequence: TGTGCCAGCATTAAGCCAACGGGGGGAGAGCAGTTCTTC.

Note on this clone: In this CDR3 the conserved last residue, phenylalanine or tryptophan, is missing, so a read error is likely. This chain joins TRBV7-2 and TRBJ1-1; D gene uncertain. CDR1 and CDR2 from the germline V gene are SGHTA and FQGNSA. V was clipped by 2 bases and J by 6 bases, with 13 bases between them. The CDR3 is 14 amino acids. The CDR3: CASSLYLLNPEAFL. In DNA, the CDR3 is TGTGCCAGCAGCTTATACCTCTTAAATCCTGAAGCTTTCCTT.

A note on this clone: Other DNA sequences in this sample translate to the same CDR3. The chain joins TRBV9 to TRBJ2-7; TRBD1 is a possible D gene (5 bases). Deletions cut 0 bases from V and 2 bases from J, with 9 bases between. The CDR3 has 14 residues. Germline CDR1 reads SGDLS; CDR2 reads YYNGEE. The CDR3 protein is CASSVGDRAYEQYF. Here the CDR3 DNA reads TGTGCCAGCAGCGTAGGAGACAGAGCCTACGAGCAGTACTTC.